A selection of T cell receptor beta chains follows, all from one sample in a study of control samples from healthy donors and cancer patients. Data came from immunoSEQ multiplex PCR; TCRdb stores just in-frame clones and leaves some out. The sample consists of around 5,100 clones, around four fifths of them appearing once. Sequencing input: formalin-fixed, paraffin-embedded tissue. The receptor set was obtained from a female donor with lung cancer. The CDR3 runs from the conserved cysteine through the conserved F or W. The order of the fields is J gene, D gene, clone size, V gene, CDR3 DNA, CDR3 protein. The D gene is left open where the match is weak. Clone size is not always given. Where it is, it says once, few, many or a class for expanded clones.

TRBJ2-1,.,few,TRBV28,TGTGCCAGCAGTTTGGCAGGACTCAACAATGAGCAGTTCTTC,CASSLAGLNNEQFF
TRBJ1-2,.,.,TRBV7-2,TGTGCCAGCAGCCCCTCTACGGTTTTGGCCTCCTTC,CASSPSTVLASF
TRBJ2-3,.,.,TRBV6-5,TGTGCCAGCAGAGGGCCAAGCACAGATACGCAGTATTTT,CASRGPSTDTQYF
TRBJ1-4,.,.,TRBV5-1,TGCGCCAGCAGCTTGGAACCGGGGCAAAAACTGTTTTTT,CASSLEPGQKLFF
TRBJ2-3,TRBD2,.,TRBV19,TGTGCCAGTAGTGGAAGCGCGGGACTAGCGGGAGGGCCAACAGATACGCAGTATTTT,CASSGSAGLAGGPTDTQYF
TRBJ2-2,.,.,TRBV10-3,TGTGCCATCAAGTTTGCGGGTCACACCGGGGAGCTGTTTTTT,CAIKFAGHTGELFF
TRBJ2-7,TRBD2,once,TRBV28,TGTGCCAGCAGCTCCGCCACCCTAGCGGGAGGCTACGAGCAGTACTTC,CASSSATLAGGYEQYF
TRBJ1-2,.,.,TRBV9,TGTGCCAGCAGCCCCTCTGGGGGGGGCTATGGCTACACCTTC,CASSPSGGGYGYTF
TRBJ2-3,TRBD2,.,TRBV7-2,TGTGCCAGCAGCCCCCAGGCGGGAGGTGTAGATACGCAGTATTTT,CASSPQAGGVDTQYF
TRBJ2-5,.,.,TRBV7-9,TGTGCCAGCAGCTTAGATCAAGCGCGGGTAATCGAGACCCAGTACTTC,CASSLDQARVIETQYF
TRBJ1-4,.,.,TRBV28,TGTGCCAGTACCGTCCCCGGGATAGGGGATGAAAAACTGTTTTTT,CASTVPGIGDEKLFF
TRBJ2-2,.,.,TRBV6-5,TGTGCCAGCAGTTACTCGAGCACCGGGGAGCTGTTTTTT,CASSYSSTGELFF
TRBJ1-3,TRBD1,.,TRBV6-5,TGTGCCAGCAGTATGGACAGGACTGGAAACACCATATATTTT,CASSMDRTGNTIYF
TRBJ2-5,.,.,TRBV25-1,TGTGCCAGCAGTGAATGGATAGGGGCCGAGACCCAGTACTTC,CASSEWIGAETQYF
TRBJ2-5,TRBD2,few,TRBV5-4,TGTGCCAGCAGCTTGGGGACTAGGAGGGAGACCCAGTACTTC,CASSLGTRRETQYF
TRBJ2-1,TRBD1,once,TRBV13,TGTGCCAGCAGCCCCCCGACAGGGGGCTCCTATGAGCAGTTCTTC,CASSPPTGGSYEQFF
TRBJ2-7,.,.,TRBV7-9,TGTGCCAGCAGCTTCCGACCCGATACCTACGAGCAGTACTTC,CASSFRPDTYEQYF
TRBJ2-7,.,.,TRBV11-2,TGTGCCAGCAGCTTAGCACTCCGGGTGGGCTACGAGCAGTACTTC,CASSLALRVGYEQYF
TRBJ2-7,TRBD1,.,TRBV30,TGTGCCTGGAGCTTGGGGGGAACAGGGGGCACCGAGCAGTACTTC,CAWSLGGTGGTEQYF
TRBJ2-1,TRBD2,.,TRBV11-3,TGTGCCAGCAGCTTAGTTCTAGCGGGAGAGGACAATGAGCAGTTCTTC,CASSLVLAGEDNEQFF
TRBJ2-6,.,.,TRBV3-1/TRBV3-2,TGTGCCAGCAGCCAAGAATTTGACAGCCTCTCTGGGGCCAACGTCCTGACTTTC,CASSQEFDSLSGANVLTF
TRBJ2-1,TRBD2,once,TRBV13,TGTGCCAGCAGCTTTAGCGGGTGGGGGTACAATGAGCAGTTCTTC,CASSFSGWGYNEQFF
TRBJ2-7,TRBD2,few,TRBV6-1,TGTGCCAGCAGTGACCTTAGCGGGAGTAGGGACGAGCAGTACTTC,CASSDLSGSRDEQYF
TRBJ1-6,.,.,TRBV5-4,TGTGCCAGCAGCTTAAACAGGGCTGACTCACCCCTCCACTTT,CASSLNRADSPLHF